The clone carrying this T cell receptor beta chain was counted a few times. The entry originates in a study of OX40 agonist ivuxolimab in advanced cancers. The ends lost 5 bases at V and 1 base at J; junction bases unmatched: 4. Per germline, CDR1 SGHAT and CDR2 FQDESV (reference sequence). The CDR3 consists of 14 residues. Peripheral blood came from all dose cohorts at three timepoints. Profiling relied on immunoSEQ multiplex PCR, and the TCRdb table lists in-frame clones only, not all of them. The table shows over 80,000 clones, with less than 85% occurring only once. The clonotype was recovered from an adult with an advanced solid tumor such as melanoma, head and neck, liver or kidney cancer. The source was CD4+ or CD8+ T cells sorted from blood, collected in a trial of the OX40 agonist ivuxolimab. The chain has TRBV11-1 and TRBJ1-1; TRBD1 matches 7 bases. CDR3 region: CASSRTGGNTEAFF. The CDR3 DNA is TGTGCCAGCAGCCGGACAGGTGGGAACACTGAAGCTTTCTTT.